This T cell receptor (beta chain) was sequenced in a study of Ad26.COV2.S vaccination and SARS-CoV-2 variants. Study results and caveats: In vaccinated individuals, spike-specific CD8+ and CD4+ T cell responses reportedly displayed substantial breadth. Spike-specific TCR breadth was greater in vaccine than placebo recipients.

Documented treatment: over 15 received Ad26.COV2.S at low or high dose, single or two shots; roughly five received placebo; per-sample allocation not given. At day 63 after the first vaccine or placebo injection, samples were drawn. Repertoires were generated with immunoSEQ multiplex PCR, while TCRdb's copy carries only in-frame clones and drops some. The sample carries about 260,000 clones, approximately 90% recorded once. This CDR3 comprises 16 residues. Losses at the gene ends were 2 bases for V and 2 bases for J; bases not matched to a gene: 3. Germline assignment: CDR1 MNHEY and CDR2 SVGAGI. Turning to this clone: What it binds is not known.

Sequenced material: peripheral blood, taken in a trial of Ad26.COV2.S vaccine versus placebo. The V gene is TRBV6-5, the J gene TRBJ2-5, with 12 bases matching TRBD2. The clonotype comes from a person aged 18-60 years who received the Ad26.COV2.S COVID-19 vaccine or a placebo. CDR3 coding DNA: TGTGCCAGCAGTTACCCGACTAGCGGGGGTCAAGAGACCCAGTACTTC. Its translation: CASSYPTSGGQETQYF.